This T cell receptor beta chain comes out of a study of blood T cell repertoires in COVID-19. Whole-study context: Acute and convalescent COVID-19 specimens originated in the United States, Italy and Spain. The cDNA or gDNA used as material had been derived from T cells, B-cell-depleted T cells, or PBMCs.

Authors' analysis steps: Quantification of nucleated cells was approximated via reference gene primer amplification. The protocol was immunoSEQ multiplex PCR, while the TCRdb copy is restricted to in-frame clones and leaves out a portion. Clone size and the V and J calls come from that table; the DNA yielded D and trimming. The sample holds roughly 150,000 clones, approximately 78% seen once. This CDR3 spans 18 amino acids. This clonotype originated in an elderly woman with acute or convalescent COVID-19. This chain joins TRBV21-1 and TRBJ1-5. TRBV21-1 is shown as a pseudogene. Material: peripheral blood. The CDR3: CASSKRSGRGEGSQPQHF. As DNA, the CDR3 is TGTGCCAGCAGCAAAAGGAGTGGTCGGGGGGAAGGGAGTCAGCCCCAGCATTTT.